The 23 T cell receptor beta chains below all came from one sample that was sequenced in a study of T-cell memory formation after mild COVID-19. One entry per CDR3 protein results from TCRdb running MiXCR on the 5' RACE reads. The sample yields more than 110,000 distinct CDR3 sequences, approximately 25% seen once. Material for sequencing was PBMCs or a T cell subset sorted from them (not recorded which). The receptors originated from an adult woman who had mild COVID-19 (a few samples of this study predate the infection). Cell type and time point are not known.

V is TRBV27 and J is TRBJ2-7; the D gene is possibly TRBD2 (7 bases). The V gene lost 6 bases and the J gene lost 2 bases, with 11 bases spanning the gap. The CDR3 length is 13 residues. CDR1 is MNHEY, CDR2 SMNVEV, per germline (reference sequence). This CDR3 reads CASRQGTTYEQYF. The CDR3 DNA follows: TGTGCCAGCAGGCAGGGGACTACCTACGAGCAGTACTTC.

This clonotype was observed a few times. V and J are TRBV7-6 and TRBJ1-2; TRBD1 is a possible D gene (5 bases). This CDR3 contains 17 residues. V was pared by 1 base and J by 2 bases, with 17 bases between. Germline V gives CDR1 SGHVS, CDR2 FNYEAQ. In nucleotides, the CDR3 is TGTGCCAGCAGCTTAGGGGAGGGGATGAAACTGAACTATGGCTACACCTTC. Translating gives CASSLGEGMKLNYGYTF.

The chain links TRBV29-1 to TRBJ2-5; 9 nucleotides align to TRBD1. Germline V gene sequence: CDR1 SQVTM, CDR2 ANQGSEA. With V trimmed by 3 bases and J by 7 bases, 6 bases remained unmatched. There are 13 residues in the CDR3. CDR3 sequence (DNA): TGCAGCGTTGACGGGGACAGGGTCGGGACCCAGTACTTC. Translated, it gives CSVDGDRVGTQYF. Complete variable domain (other parts from reference TRBV29-1 and TRBJ2-5): SAVISQKPSRDICQRGTSLTIQCQVDSQVTMMFWYRQQPGQSLTLIATANQGSEATYESGFVIDKFPISRPNLTFSTLTVSNMSPEDSSIYLCSVDGDRVGTQYFGPGTRLLVL.

This clonotype was detected a few times. The rearrangement joins TRBV20-1 to TRBJ2-5, with TRBD2 matching 12 bases. Germline values: CDR1 DFQATT, CDR2 SNEGSKA (reference sequence). This CDR3 comprises 15 residues. The V segment lost 6 bases and the J segment 5 bases; nucleotides outside the gene matches: 10. Here the CDR3 DNA reads TGCAGTGCCGATGGGCTAGCGGGAGGGCCGGAGACCCAGTACTTC. Translated: CSADGLAGGPETQYF.

The rearrangement joins TRBV24-1 to TRBJ2-5, with 11 bases matching TRBD2. The CDR3 length is 11 residues. Germline CDR1 reads KGHDR; CDR2 reads SFDVKD. Losses at the gene ends were 3 bases for V and 13 bases for J; bases not matched to a gene: 0. The CDR3 DNA reads TGTGCCACCAGTGATGGGACTAGCGGGTACTTC. It encodes CATSDGTSGYF.

J is TRBJ2-5 and V is TRBV7-9; D unclear. The ends were cut back, 0 bases at V and 5 bases at J, with 10 bases in the middle. CDR1 is SEHNR, CDR2 FQNEAQ, per germline (reference sequence). This CDR3 has 14 residues. The CDR3 sequence: CASSLAPYWETQYF. CDR3 DNA: TGTGCCAGCAGCTTAGCCCCCTATTGGGAGACCCAGTACTTC.

A few counts support this clonotype. This rearrangement joins TRBV7-6 to TRBJ2-7, with TRBD1 identical over 10 bases. The CDR3 consists of 13 residues. Trimming removed 5 bases from V and 7 bases from J; junction bases left unmatched: 5. Germline CDR1 is SGHVS and CDR2 is FNYEAQ. The CDR3 here is CASSHGTGDEQYF. CDR3 nucleotide sequence: TGTGCCAGCAGCCACGGGACAGGGGATGAGCAGTACTTC.

The CDR3 loop reads CATSTYSGVQETQYF. CDR3 coding DNA: TGTGCCACCTCTACCTATAGCGGAGTCCAAGAGACCCAGTACTTC. The chain combines TRBV15 with TRBJ2-5; TRBD2 might be the D (6 bases). In germline, CDR1 is LNHNV, CDR2 YYDKDF (reference sequence). V lost 8 bases and J 1 base, leaving 17 bases between the germline ends. The CDR3 contains 15 residues.

This chain connects TRBV7-9 to TRBJ2-7, with 7 bases identical to TRBD1. Germline V gene sequence: CDR1 SEHNR, CDR2 FQNEAQ (reference sequence). The ends lost 5 bases at V and 0 bases at J; junction bases unmatched: 7. The CDR3 has 15 amino acids. CDR3 region: CASSHIGQASYEQYF. The CDR3 DNA reads as TGTGCCAGCAGCCATATCGGACAGGCCTCCTACGAGCAGTACTTC.

The chain combines TRBV18 with TRBJ2-3; the match to TRBD2 covers 13 bases. Germline loops: CDR1 KGHSH, CDR2 LQKENI. The CDR3 consists of 16 residues. V shed 4 bases and J 2 bases; nucleotides not matched to a gene: 3. In DNA form, the CDR3 reads TGTGCCAGCTCACGGGGACTAGCGGGACACACAGATACGCAGTATTTT. Translating it yields CASSRGLAGHTDTQYF.

The chain employs TRBV7-9 and TRBJ2-2, with TRBD2 identical over 8 bases. CDR3 size: 15 residues. Germline V gene data show CDR1 as SEHNR and CDR2 as FQNEAQ (reference sequence). V dropped 5 bases and J dropped 7; count of bases not matched to a gene: 9. The CDR3 reads CASSPGTRLGGELFF. CDR3 bases: TGTGCCAGCAGCCCGGGGACTAGGCTTGGCGGGGAGCTGTTTTTT.

This clonotype was recorded a few times. J is TRBJ2-7 and V is TRBV4-3; TRBD2 agrees at 10 bases. CDR1 and CDR2 (germline): LGHNA, YSLEER. The CDR3 loop spans 16 amino acids. Trimming at V came to 1 base and at J to 2 bases, leaving 5 bases not matched to a gene. CDR3 sequence: CASSQVGLAGAYEQYF. The CDR3 coding sequence is TGCGCCAGCAGCCAAGTAGGGCTAGCGGGAGCCTACGAGCAGTACTTC.

The rearrangement uses TRBV4-2 and TRBJ2-1, with 8 bases aligning to TRBD2. The CDR3 runs to 16 residues. Trimming removed 0 bases from V and 1 base from J; junction bases left unmatched: 2. Germline V gene data show CDR1 as LGHNA and CDR2 as YNFKEQ. The DNA of the CDR3 is TGTGCCAGCAGCCAAGATAGCGGGGAATCCTACAATGAGCAGTTCTTC. It yields the protein CASSQDSGESYNEQFF.

This clonotype was seen a handful of times. V is TRBV7-9 and J is TRBJ2-7; D gene ambiguous. The germline V and J ends were trimmed by 5 bases and 5 bases, with 7 bases remaining between them. Per the germline V gene, CDR1 is SEHNR and CDR2 is FQNEAQ (reference sequence). CDR3 length: 11 residues. The CDR3 DNA sequence: TGTGCCAGCAGCGCCGGCGACGAGCAGTACTTC. As protein: CASSAGDEQYF.

The chain recombines TRBV14 with TRBJ2-1; TRBD1 might be the D (5 bases). Germline V gene data show CDR1 as SGHDN and CDR2 as FVKESK. Deletions cut 8 bases from V and 7 bases from J, with 18 bases between. This CDR3 has 14 amino acids. For the CDR3, the DNA is TGTGCCAGCGGGATTCAGGGCTACCTGAATGAGCAGTTCTTC. It yields the protein CASGIQGYLNEQFF.

This clonotype was observed a handful of times. The chain has TRBV12-3 or TRBV12-4 and TRBJ2-7, with D perhaps matching TRBD1 (8 bases). The CDR3 has 13 residues. Trimming took 5 bases from V and 6 from J, leaving 14 bases between them. The CDR3 sequence: CASSNRGGAEQYF. Written as DNA, the CDR3 is TGTGCCAGCAGTAACAGGGGGGGTGCCGAGCAGTACTTC.

This clonotype turned up a few times. The J gene is TRBJ1-2, the V gene TRBV19, with unresolved D. This CDR3 contains 13 residues. The V and J ends lost 6 bases and 5 bases respectively, with 13 bases between them. From germline, CDR1 is LNHDA and CDR2 SQIVND (reference sequence). CDR3 loop: CASSPDRRYGYTF. Written as DNA, the CDR3 is TGTGCCAGTAGCCCTGATCGTCGATATGGCTACACCTTC.

This clonotype turned up a few times. CDR3 coding DNA: TGCAGTGCTAGGGGACAGGGTGGGGAGACCCAGTACTTC. Protein: CSARGQGGETQYF. V usage is TRBV20-1 and J usage is TRBJ2-5, with TRBD1 matching 9 bases. Trimming took 3 bases from V and 5 from J; bases not matched to a gene: 4. CDR1 DFQATT and CDR2 SNEGSKA come from the germline V gene (reference sequence). CDR3 length: 13 residues.

This clonotype was observed many times. V gene TRBV24-1 combines with J gene TRBJ2-4; D gene unclear. The V gene's germline CDR1 is KGHDR and CDR2 SFDVKD. V was pared by 3 bases and J by 8 bases, with 13 bases between. CDR3 length: 14 residues. The CDR3 is CATSDDEWTDIQYF. Written as DNA, the CDR3 is TGTGCCACCAGTGATGACGAGTGGACGGACATTCAGTACTTC.

This clonotype was seen only a few times. The chain links TRBV11-3 to TRBJ2-3; D gene unclear. V was shortened by 5 bases and J by 2 bases, with 8 bases between the two germline ends. Germline V gives CDR1 SGHNT, CDR2 YENEEA. CDR3 size: 13 residues. The CDR3: CASSPDFTDTQYF. For the CDR3, the DNA is TGTGCCAGCAGCCCAGACTTCACAGATACGCAGTATTTT.

For the CDR3, the DNA is TGCGCCAGCAGCTTGGGGGCCTTGGAGGGCTACACCTTC. This encodes CASSLGALEGYTF. V and J are TRBV5-1 and TRBJ1-2; D not resolved. CDR3 length equals 13 residues. Germline V gene data show CDR1 as SGHRS and CDR2 as YFSETQ. V lost 0 bases and J lost 8, with 11 bases in between.

The chain carries TRBV7-8 and TRBJ2-7; 12 nucleotides line up with TRBD1. This CDR3 has 15 amino acids. Trimming cost V 5 bases and J 6 bases; bases outside gene matches: 8. Germline loops: CDR1 SGHVS, CDR2 FQNEAQ. DNA for the CDR3: TGTGCCAGCAGCCCTCACGGGACAGGGGGCGCCGAGCAGTACTTC. It codes for CASSPHGTGGAEQYF.

The rearrangement uses TRBV7-6 and TRBJ2-7; no clear D gene. This CDR3 region has 14 residues. V lost 2 bases, J lost 3 bases, and 11 bases lay in between. Germline V lookup: CDR1 SGHVS, CDR2 FNYEAQ. The CDR3: CASSLSDTFYEQYF. The DNA for the CDR3 is TGTGCCAGCAGCTTATCCGACACGTTCTACGAGCAGTACTTC.